The 12 T cell receptor beta chains listed next were all sequenced from one sample in a study of T cells in Graves' hyperthyroidism and ophthalmopathy. RNA transcripts yielded amplified TCR beta CDR3 regions. A set of HTBI primers served as the primers for a first-round RT-PCR of the TCR CDR3. TCRdb analysed the multiplex PCR reads with MiXCR anew, one entry per CDR3 protein. The sample carries around 500,000 distinct CDR3 sequences, 12% to 15% recorded once. The sample comprised blood. Every receptor here comes from a woman aged 40 to 55 with Graves' hyperthyroidism.

This clonotype was detected many times. V and J are TRBV24-1 and TRBJ1-5, with a tentative D call TRBD1 (5 bases). Germline values: CDR1 KGHDR, CDR2 SFDVKD. Trimming took off 4 bases at V and 4 bases at J, with 19 bases between the two ends. The CDR3 covers 17 residues. CDR3 in amino acids: CATSDPAKGHGNQPQHF. In DNA form, the CDR3 reads TGTGCCACCAGTGACCCGGCGAAGGGGCACGGGAATCAGCCCCAGCATTTT.

The table lists this clonotype with many counts. V and J are TRBV29-1 and TRBJ2-3, with TRBD2 matching 11 bases. With V trimmed by 6 bases and J by 6 bases, 5 bases remained unmatched. Germline values: CDR1 SQVTM, CDR2 ANQGSEA. This CDR3 spans 13 amino acids. CDR3 in DNA: TGCAGCGTCGCACTAGCGGGAGCTGATACGCAGTATTTT. It encodes CSVALAGADTQYF.

The sample holds many counts of this clonotype. The genes are TRBV6-1 and TRBJ2-5; D perhaps matches TRBD2 (6 bases). Germline CDR1 and CDR2: MNHNS and SASEGT. This CDR3 contains 15 residues. Trimming removed 5 bases from V and 1 base from J, with 14 bases in between. CDR3 in DNA: TGTGCCAGCAGTCGGGGCGGGACCGTCCAAGAGACCCAGTACTTC. Its protein product is CASSRGGTVQETQYF.

Many counts were recorded for this clonotype. CDR3 bases: TGCGCCAGCAGCTTGGACAGTTCCAACACTGAAGCTTTCTTT. It is translated as CASSLDSSNTEAFF. The J gene is TRBJ1-1, the V gene TRBV5-1; D is undetermined. Trimming pared 0 bases from V and 2 bases from J, leaving 8 bases between. This CDR3 spans 14 amino acids. Germline V lookup: CDR1 SGHRS, CDR2 YFSETQ.

This clonotype was recorded a few times. The J gene is TRBJ1-2, the V gene TRBV25-1; possible D gene TRBD1, 6 bases. Germline V gene lookup returns CDR1 MGHDK and CDR2 SYGVNS. CDR3 size: 12 residues. The V end lost 7 bases, the J end lost 8 bases, and 14 bases lay between the germline ends. In nucleotides, the CDR3 is TGTGCCAGCACCCAAGGGGGGGCCGGCTACACCTTC. This translates into CASTQGGAGYTF.

The chain combines TRBV29-1 with TRBJ2-1; a weak D match, TRBD1 (6 bases). Between the trimmed V and J ends, which lost 3 bases and 7 bases, there was a span of 13 bases. Germline V gene data show CDR1 as SQVTM and CDR2 as ANQGSEA. The CDR3 is made up of 13 amino acids. The CDR3 region is CSVDGPGANEQFF. DNA of the CDR3: TGCAGCGTTGATGGGCCAGGGGCTAATGAGCAGTTCTTC.

This clonotype has at least ten counts. CDR3 coding DNA: TGTGCCAGCAGTTGGAAGGTCCGGGACAGGGCCAGGGAAGAGACCCAGTACTTC. It codes for CASSWKVRDRAREETQYF. This chain links TRBV12-3 or TRBV12-4 with TRBJ2-5; 9 nucleotides match TRBD1. The ends lost 4 bases at V and 3 bases at J; junction bases unmatched: 15. The CDR3 length is 18 residues.

In its sample, this clonotype was seen many times. This chain uses TRBV10-1 with TRBJ2-3; TRBD2 might be the D (6 bases). This CDR3 comprises 13 residues. Trimming took 2 bases from V and 6 from J, leaving 9 bases between them. CDR1 is WNHNN, CDR2 SYGVQD, per germline (reference sequence). Written as DNA, the CDR3 is TGCGCCAGCAGTGAGGCGGGACGGGATACGCAGTATTTT. Translating it yields CASSEAGRDTQYF.

This clonotype showed up many times. The chain is built from TRBV28 and TRBJ1-5; no clear D. The CDR3 has 16 amino acids. Germline V gene lookup returns CDR1 MDHEN and CDR2 SYDVKM. Trimming stripped 1 base from V and 5 bases from J, with 15 bases between. CDR3 in amino acids: CASSLLVRGGHQPQHF. For the CDR3, the DNA is TGTGCCAGCAGTTTATTAGTAAGAGGAGGCCATCAGCCCCAGCATTTT.

This clonotype was detected many times. This chain links TRBV7-2 with TRBJ2-5; D ambiguous. This CDR3 has 13 amino acids. Germline CDR1 is SGHTA and CDR2 is FQGNSA. V lost 0 bases and J 2 bases, leaving 4 bases between the germline ends. The CDR3 DNA reads TGTGCCAGCAGCTTAGCGCGGCAAGAGACCCAGTACTTC. This translates into CASSLARQETQYF.

The gene calls are TRBV19 and TRBJ1-2; D remains ambiguous. CDR1 is LNHDA, CDR2 SQIVND, per germline (reference sequence). V lost 4 bases to trimming and J lost 5 bases, with 8 bases between them. The CDR3 sequence is 12 residues long. The CDR3 reads CASSTRAYGYTF. Here the CDR3 DNA reads TGTGCCAGTAGTACTCGAGCTTATGGCTACACCTTC. Supplemented by reference TRBV19 and TRBJ1-2, the full variable domain reads DGGITQSPKYLFRKEGQNVTLSCEQNLNHDAMYWYRQDPGQGLRLIYYSQIVNDFQKGDIAEGYSVSREKKESFPLTVTSAQKNPTAFYLCASSTRAYGYTFGSGTRLTVV.

This clonotype was counted at least ten times. The J gene is TRBJ2-3, the V gene TRBV11-3, with D unclear. The CDR3 consists of 12 residues. V shed 3 bases and J shed 4 bases, with 5 bases lying between them. The germline CDR1 and CDR2 sequences are SGHNT and YENEEA. In DNA, the CDR3 is TGTGCCAGCAGCTTCTGGGCAGATACGCAGTATTTT. It specifies CASSFWADTQYF.